Below are 19 T cell receptor beta chains sequenced from a single sample in a study of Graves' ophthalmopathy and Graves' hyperthyroidism. For repertoire sequencing, the TCR beta CDR3 regions were amplified from RNA transcripts. The authors performed first-round RT-PCR with HTBI primers and then a second-round multiplex PCR. TCRdb re-called the multiplex PCR reads through MiXCR, storing one row per CDR3 protein. The sample lists over a million distinct CDR3 sequences; less than 45% were seen once. The sequenced sample consisted of peripheral blood or thyroid tissue (not recorded which). The receptor source for this set is an adult man with Graves' hyperthyroidism.

The chain uses TRBV7-2 and TRBJ1-5; D is perhaps TRBD1 (5 bases). Germline CDR1 is SGHTA and CDR2 is FQGNSA. This CDR3 contains 16 residues. V shed 0 bases and J shed 0 bases, with 9 bases lying between them. In DNA form, the CDR3 reads TGTGCCAGCAGCTTAGCGGCAGGGTATAGCAATCAGCCCCAGCATTTT. Its translation is CASSLAAGYSNQPQHF.

In its sample, this clonotype was seen many times. V and J are TRBV10-2 and TRBJ2-7; 10 positions agree with TRBD1. CDR3 length equals 15 residues. V was clipped by 2 bases and J by 4 bases; unmatched bases: 5. Germline V gene sequence: CDR1 WSHSY, CDR2 SAAADI. CDR3 residues: CASSETPGQGYEQYF. CDR3 bases: TGCGCCAGCAGTGAGACACCGGGACAGGGGTACGAGCAGTACTTC.

A word on this clonotype: A clone one base away is much larger, so this may be a read error. The chain combines TRBV7-6 with TRBJ1-2; D is possibly TRBD1 (5 bases). With 2 bases removed from V and 2 bases from J, the gap between germline ends came to 18 bases. Germline V gene data show CDR1 as SGHVS and CDR2 as FNYEAQ. The CDR3 length is 17 residues. CDR3 DNA sequence: TGTGCCAGCAGCTTAACGGGGGACGGGCTCGGGAACTATGGCTACACCTTC. It codes for CASSLTGDGLGNYGYTF.

The genes are TRBV20-1 and TRBJ1-2, with D hard to call. Trimming stripped 4 bases from V and 1 base from J, with 19 bases between. CDR1 and CDR2 from the germline V gene are DFQATT and SNEGSKA (reference sequence). The CDR3 has 16 amino acids. Here the CDR3 reads CSAIATAGGLNYGYTF. CDR3 DNA sequence: TGCAGTGCTATAGCGACGGCAGGCGGTCTTAACTATGGCTACACCTTC.

Details on this clonotype: Since a much larger clone is just one base distant, this may be a read error. The chain has TRBV7-8 and TRBJ2-2, with D possibly being TRBD1 (5 bases). CDR1 and CDR2 from the germline V gene are SGHVS and FQNEAQ. The CDR3 length is 13 residues. Deletions cut 8 bases from V and 8 bases from J, with 15 bases between. The chain's CDR3 is CASGQARVGELFF. In DNA, the CDR3 is TGTGCCAGCGGCCAAGCCAGGGTGGGGGAGCTGTTTTTT.

The chain employs TRBV2 and TRBJ1-1, with D possibly being TRBD1 (5 bases). The V end was cut by 11 bases, the J end by 3 bases, with 19 bases between. This CDR3 has 14 residues. Germline V gene lookup returns CDR1 SNHLY and CDR2 FYNNEI. CDR3: CARRQDTTYTEAFF. The CDR3 DNA is TGTGCCCGTCGGCAGGACACTACCTACACTGAAGCTTTCTTT.

Many counts were recorded for this clonotype. The chain uses TRBV7-9 and TRBJ2-7, with D hard to call. This CDR3 region has 13 residues. Germline V lookup: CDR1 SEHNR, CDR2 FQNEAQ (reference sequence). Trimming stripped 10 bases from V and 3 bases from J, with 16 bases between. The CDR3 DNA sequence: TGTGCCACCGATGCCGGGCCAGACTACGAGCAGTACTTC. Its protein is CATDAGPDYEQYF.

The V call is TRBV29-1, the J call TRBJ2-5; a weak D match, TRBD1 (6 bases). This CDR3 region has 15 residues. Between the trimmed V and J ends, which lost 0 bases and 1 base, there was a span of 12 bases. Germline V gene sequence: CDR1 SQVTM, CDR2 ANQGSEA. CDR3 in amino acids: CSVEEGEDSQETQYF. The CDR3 DNA follows: TGCAGCGTTGAAGAGGGTGAGGACAGCCAAGAGACCCAGTACTTC.

The V gene is TRBV7-9, the J gene TRBJ2-7; D may be TRBD2 (5 bases). This CDR3 has 16 residues. Trimming removed 4 bases at V and 2 bases at J, with 18 bases between. Germline V gene sequence: CDR1 SEHNR, CDR2 FQNEAQ (reference sequence). CDR3 residues: CASSSNAGQHTYEQYF. DNA for the CDR3: TGTGCCAGCAGCTCTAATGCGGGTCAGCATACCTACGAGCAGTACTTC.

The chain has TRBV10-3 and TRBJ2-7; 11 bases agree with TRBD2. Germline V gene lookup returns CDR1 ENHRY and CDR2 SYGVKD. There are 15 residues in the CDR3. Losses at the gene ends were 3 bases for V and 5 bases for J; bases not matched to a gene: 6. The CDR3 reads CAISELAGEHNEQYF. Here the CDR3 DNA reads TGTGCCATCAGTGAACTAGCGGGAGAGCACAACGAGCAGTACTTC.

This clonotype was picked up many times. The CDR3 region has the DNA TGCAGTGCTAAGGAAGGCCGGAGGACTGAAGCTTTCTTT. Its protein is CSAKEGRRTEAFF. The V call is TRBV20-1, the J call TRBJ1-1; D is undetermined. The length of the CDR3 is 13 residues. CDR1 DFQATT and CDR2 SNEGSKA come from the germline V gene (reference sequence). Trimming shortened V by 4 bases and J by 5 bases, and 14 bases separated the two germline ends.

As regards this clonotype: One junction end does not reproduce the germline sequence, and a read error may be involved. The V call is TRBV5-1, the J call TRBJ2-6; possible D gene TRBD1, 5 bases. The germline gives CDR1 SGHRS, CDR2 YFSETQ. The CDR3 consists of 12 residues. The CDR3 region is CASSARVETEAF. CDR3 DNA sequence: TGCGCCAGCAGCGCCAGGGTAGAAACTGAAGCTTTC. Full variable domain (missing parts from reference TRBV5-1 and TRBJ2-6): KAGVTQTPRYLIKTRGQQVTLSCSPISGHRSVSWYQQTPGQGLQFLFEYFSETQRNKGNFPGRFSGRQFSNSRSEMNVSTLELGDSALYLCASSARVETEAFGAGSRLTVL.

This clonotype was detected a few times. The V gene is TRBV7-2, the J gene TRBJ1-1; the match to TRBD1 covers 12 bases. The CDR3 is 16 amino acids. From germline, CDR1 is SGHTA and CDR2 FQGNSA. J lost 3 bases, V lost 5 bases, and 7 bases had no gene match. The CDR3 DNA reads TGTGCCAGCAGCGGGGGGACAGGGGGCTTCGACACTGAAGCTTTCTTT. The encoded protein is CASSGGTGGFDTEAFF.

This rearrangement joins TRBV19 to TRBJ2-7; the match to TRBD1 covers 9 bases. This CDR3 contains 13 residues. Trimming removed 5 bases from V and 10 bases from J; junction bases left unmatched: 9. Per the germline V gene, CDR1 is LNHDA and CDR2 is SQIVND (reference sequence). CDR3 residues: CASSASRTGAQYF. The CDR3 DNA follows: TGTGCCAGTAGTGCCTCCCGGACAGGGGCTCAGTACTTC.

This chain connects TRBV29-1 to TRBJ1-2; TRBD1 is a possible D gene (5 bases). The CDR3 covers 12 residues. Germline loops: CDR1 SQVTM, CDR2 ANQGSEA. CDR3 coding DNA: TGCAGTGATCTAGGGTCAGGGTATGGCTACACCTTC. Protein: CSDLGSGYGYTF. Together with reference TRBV29-1 and TRBJ1-2, the CDR3 gives the full variable domain: SAVISQKPSRDICQRGTSLTIQCQVDSQVTMMFWYRQQPGQSLTLIATANQGSEATYESGFVIDKFPISRPNLTFSTLTVSNMSPEDSSIYLCSDLGSGYGYTFGSGTRLTVV.

The chain has TRBV7-9 and TRBJ2-3; D is possibly TRBD1 (5 bases). V was pared by 4 bases and J by 5 bases, with 10 bases between. CDR1 and CDR2 (germline): SEHNR, FQNEAQ (reference sequence). The CDR3 has 13 residues. The CDR3 nucleotides read TGTGCCAGCAGCTCCAGGGAAGGAGATACGCAGTATTTT. It yields the protein CASSSREGDTQYF.

J is TRBJ2-7 and V is TRBV13, with 8 bases fitting TRBD1. Germline values: CDR1 PRHDT, CDR2 FYEKMQ (reference sequence). The CDR3 has 15 residues. V shed 6 bases and J 5 bases; nucleotides not matched to a gene: 12. The CDR3 region is CASSPHRGQDNEQYF. Written as DNA, the CDR3 is TGTGCCAGCAGTCCACACCGGGGACAGGATAACGAGCAGTACTTC. The entire variable domain, with the rest obtained from reference TRBV13 and TRBJ2-7, is as follows: AAGVIQSPRHLIKEKRETATLKCYPIPRHDTVYWYQQGPGQDPQFLISFYEKMQSDKGSIPDRFSAQQFSDYHSELNMSSLELGDSALYFCASSPHRGQDNEQYFGPGTRLTVT.

This clonotype appeared a few times. The chain employs TRBV2 and TRBJ1-1; no clear D. V lost 7 bases and J 1 base, leaving 10 bases between the germline ends. This CDR3 contains 13 residues. Germline V gene sequence: CDR1 SNHLY, CDR2 FYNNEI. DNA of the CDR3: TGTGCCAGCAAAAGGGAGGGGAACACTGAAGCTTTCTTT. It codes for CASKREGNTEAFF.

This clonotype was seen only a few times. The chain carries TRBV20-1 and TRBJ1-2, with D hard to call. The CDR3 has 14 amino acids. V lost 0 bases and J 4 bases, leaving 12 bases between the germline ends. Germline V CDR1 and CDR2: DFQATT, SNEGSKA (reference sequence). CDR3 loop: CSAREQAAIYGYTF. The CDR3 region has the DNA TGCAGTGCTAGAGAACAAGCAGCCATCTATGGCTACACCTTC.